A single sample gave rise to the 31 T cell receptor beta chains below, sequenced in a study of Ad26.COV2.S vaccination and SARS-CoV-2 variants. Sequenced by immunoSEQ multiplex PCR; TCRdb stores in-frame clones only, minus some. The sample includes about 350,000 clones, about nine tenths seen only once; the top ten take more than 3%. The treatment is: over 15 received Ad26.COV2.S at low or high dose, single or two shots; about five received placebo; per-sample allocation not given. Following the first vaccine or placebo injection, samples were taken on day 63. The material was peripheral blood, obtained in a trial of Ad26.COV2.S vaccine versus placebo. The receptors come from a person aged 18 to 65 who received the Ad26.COV2.S COVID-19 vaccine or a placebo.

CDR3 amino acids: CSASSPGHRGGEQYF. DNA of the CDR3: TGCAGTGCTAGTTCCCCCGGACATCGGGGTGGGGAGCAGTACTTC. The rearrangement joins TRBV20-1 to TRBJ2-7; the D gene could be TRBD1 or TRBD2 (5 bases each). Between the trimmed V and J ends, which lost 3 bases and 7 bases, there was a span of 22 bases. There are 15 residues in the CDR3. Germline-derived CDR1 and CDR2 are DFQATT and SNEGSKA (reference sequence).

The chain is built from TRBV5-1 and TRBJ1-6; TRBD1 matches at 7 bases. The V segment lost 0 bases and the J segment 14 bases; nucleotides outside the gene matches: 5. CDR3 length equals 13 residues. The germline CDR1 and CDR2 sequences are SGHRS and YFSETQ. The CDR3 DNA sequence: TGCGCCAGCAGCTTGGCCAGGGGGGATGCCCTCCACTTT. Translated, it gives CASSLARGDALHF.

This chain uses TRBV7-9 with TRBJ2-7; D ambiguous. V was cut by 3 bases and J by 0 bases, with 6 bases left in between. CDR1 SEHNR and CDR2 FQNEAQ come from the germline V gene (reference sequence). CDR3 size: 13 residues. CDR3 DNA sequence: TGTGCCAGCAGCTTTCAGAGCTCCTACGAGCAGTACTTC. Translating gives CASSFQSSYEQYF.

The chain employs TRBV6-5 and TRBJ1-1, with TRBD1 identical over 8 bases. V was clipped by 2 bases and J by 4 bases; unmatched bases: 9. The CDR3 runs to 16 residues. Per the germline V gene, CDR1 is MNHEY and CDR2 is SVGAGI. The CDR3 DNA is TGTGCCAGCAGTTACCCAAGGACAGGGATGGGCACTGAAGCTTTCTTT. Its translation: CASSYPRTGMGTEAFF.

V usage is TRBV30 and J usage is TRBJ1-4; TRBD1 might be the D (5 bases). The CDR3 contains 11 residues. The V gene lost 3 bases and the J gene lost 11 bases, with 10 bases spanning the gap. Germline V gene data show CDR1 as GTSNPN and CDR2 as SVGIG (reference sequence). The CDR3 reads CAWSRGAKLFF. CDR3 bases: TGTGCCTGGAGCCGCGGGGCGAAACTGTTTTTT.

The chain has TRBV15 and TRBJ1-1; D uncertain. CDR3 length equals 16 residues. Trimming removed 1 base from V and 1 base from J, with 13 bases in between. Per germline, CDR1 LNHNV and CDR2 YYDKDF (reference sequence). CDR3 loop: CATSRVPPPENTEAFF. DNA of the CDR3: TGTGCCACCAGCAGAGTTCCGCCGCCGGAGAACACTGAAGCTTTCTTT.

The chain employs TRBV7-2 and TRBJ1-5; D is possibly TRBD1 (5 bases). The germline gives CDR1 SGHTA, CDR2 FQGNSA. Trimming pared 4 bases from V and 4 bases from J, leaving 11 bases between. The CDR3 loop spans 14 amino acids. CDR3 loop: CASSSGNNNQPQHF. CDR3 DNA: TGTGCCAGCAGCTCAGGGAATAATAATCAGCCCCAGCATTTT.

The J gene is TRBJ2-7, the V gene TRBV4-2, with TRBD1 matching 9 bases. CDR3 length: 15 amino acids. Trimming at V came to 1 base and at J to 3 bases, leaving 4 bases not matched to a gene. Germline values: CDR1 LGHNA, CDR2 YNFKEQ. As DNA, the CDR3 is TGTGCCAGCAGCCAAGCAGGGACAGGGAACTACGAGCAGTACTTC. It encodes CASSQAGTGNYEQYF.

In the case of this clone: Different DNA sequences within this sample yield the same CDR3. The chain links TRBV19 to TRBJ1-3; D remains ambiguous. Germline V gene lookup returns CDR1 LNHDA and CDR2 SQIVND (reference sequence). The CDR3 length is 14 residues. Trimming removed 5 bases from V and 1 base from J, with 9 bases in between. This chain's CDR3 is CASSPQASGNTIYF. CDR3 bases: TGTGCCAGTAGTCCTCAGGCGTCTGGAAACACCATATATTTT.

The J gene is TRBJ2-3, the V gene TRBV7-2; tentatively, D is TRBD2 (5 bases). CDR1 is SGHTA and CDR2 is FQGNSA in the germline V gene. The CDR3 is 14 amino acids. Trimming cost V 7 bases and J 6 bases, with 17 bases left between them. The CDR3 bases are TGTGCCAGCACCGACTCCGGGGTCGTGGATACGCAGTATTTT. Translating gives CASTDSGVVDTQYF. Combining the CDR3 with reference TRBV7-2 and TRBJ2-3 gives the whole variable domain GAGVSQSPSNKVTEKGKDVELRCDPISGHTALYWYRQSLGQGLEFLIYFQGNSAPDKSGLPSDRFSAERTGGSVSTLTIQRTQQEDSAVYLCASTDSGVVDTQYFGPGTRLTVL.

The chain links TRBV12-2 to TRBJ2-1; the table gives TRBD2 as D, unverified against the DNA. TRBV12-2 is designated a pseudogene. There are 12 residues in the CDR3. The DNA for the CDR3 is TGTGCCCTACGGGGCTCCTACAATGAGCAGTTCTTC. Translating it yields CALRGSYNEQFF.

The chain has TRBV27 and TRBJ2-3; TRBD2 might be the D (5 bases). Looked up from germline, CDR1 is MNHEY and CDR2 is SMNVEV (reference sequence). V was pared by 6 bases and J by 4 bases, with 5 bases between. This CDR3 spans 11 amino acids. The CDR3 is CASRRADTQYF. In DNA form, the CDR3 reads TGTGCCAGCAGGAGGGCAGATACGCAGTATTTT.

The J gene is TRBJ1-6, the V gene TRBV12-3 or TRBV12-4, with D uncertain. The CDR3 loop spans 13 amino acids. V dropped 5 bases and J dropped 3 bases, with 5 bases sitting between them. As DNA, the CDR3 is TGTGCCAGCAGTCCGGTCTATAATTCACCCCTCCACTTT. Its translation is CASSPVYNSPLHF.

Only a few counts were recorded for this clone. V usage is TRBV5-8 and J usage is TRBJ2-7, with 8 bases aligning to TRBD2. Germline CDR1 SGHTS, CDR2 YDEGEE. J was trimmed by 6 bases and V by 0 bases; bases with no gene match: 2. This CDR3 is 13 amino acids long. The CDR3 sequence: CASSLVAGGEQYF. The CDR3 coding sequence is TGTGCCAGCAGCTTGGTTGCGGGGGGCGAGCAGTACTTC.

The chain uses TRBV12-3 or TRBV12-4 and TRBJ1-2; D is uncertain. This CDR3 is 11 amino acids long. V was clipped by 6 bases and J by 14 bases, with 16 bases between them. CDR3 bases: TGTGCCAGCAGCCGTGGACGTGGTCAAACCTTC. Translating gives CASSRGRGQTF.

This clone was detected once. The J gene is TRBJ1-1, the V gene TRBV7-2; D not certain. V was shortened by 8 bases and J by 1 base, with 11 bases between the two germline ends. The germline V gene encodes CDR1 SGHTA and CDR2 FQGNSA. The CDR3 contains 13 residues. As DNA, the CDR3 is TGTGCCAGCGGAGAACGATGGAACACTGAAGCTTTCTTT. It translates to CASGERWNTEAFF.

The J gene is TRBJ2-7, the V gene TRBV10-3; TRBD2 might be the D (7 bases). The CDR3 extends over 14 amino acids. CDR1 is ENHRY and CDR2 is SYGVKD in the germline V gene. The V and J ends lost 3 bases and 4 bases respectively, with 13 bases between them. The CDR3 region is CAISENAGAYEQYF. The CDR3 DNA reads TGTGCCATCAGTGAAAACGCGGGGGCTTACGAGCAGTACTTC.

The rearrangement joins TRBV9 to TRBJ2-4; D is possibly TRBD2 (5 bases). The germline CDR1 and CDR2 sequences are SGDLS and YYNGEE. This CDR3 has 15 residues. V was shortened by 0 bases and J by 6 bases, with 13 bases between the two germline ends. CDR3 sequence (DNA): TGTGCCAGCAGCGTAGGTTTCGGGGTAGTAAACATTCAGTACTTC. Amino acids: CASSVGFGVVNIQYF.

This chain uses TRBV9 with TRBJ2-2, with D uncertain. The CDR3 length is 16 residues. Germline V gives CDR1 SGDLS, CDR2 YYNGEE. V gave up 4 bases and J gave up 7 bases, with 20 bases separating them. The CDR3 DNA reads TGTGCCAGCAGCAGTGCTACCGAAGCTTGGGGCGGGGAGCTGTTTTTT. It is translated as CASSSATEAWGGELFF.

The chain joins TRBV4-1 to TRBJ2-1, with TRBD1 identical over 10 bases. The length of the CDR3 is 14 residues. Per the germline V gene, CDR1 is MGHRA and CDR2 is YSYEKL. J was trimmed by 9 bases and V by 10 bases; bases with no gene match: 12. CDR3 amino acids: CATGAGQGFGEQFF. CDR3 coding DNA: TGCGCCACCGGTGCGGGACAGGGGTTCGGTGAGCAGTTCTTC.

The J gene is TRBJ2-3, the V gene TRBV7-8, with D possibly matching TRBD2 (5 bases). Germline V lookup: CDR1 SGHVS, CDR2 FQNEAQ. The CDR3 extends over 15 amino acids. V gave up 5 bases and J gave up 6 bases, with 18 bases separating them. The chain's CDR3 is CASSPWEGLRDTQYF. CDR3 bases: TGTGCCAGCAGCCCCTGGGAAGGACTGAGGGATACGCAGTATTTT. Using reference TRBV7-8 and TRBJ2-3 for the parts outside the CDR3, the full variable domain is GAGVSQSPRYKVAKRGQDVALRCDPISGHVSLFWYQQALGQGPEFLTYFQNEAQLDKSGLPSDRFFAERPEGSVSTLKIQRTQQEDSAVYLCASSPWEGLRDTQYFGPGTRLTVL.

The chain has TRBV6-4 and TRBJ1-2, with D maybe TRBD1 (6 bases). Germline loops: CDR1 MRHNA, CDR2 SNTAGT. CDR3 length: 16 amino acids. The V and J ends lost 5 bases and 1 base respectively, with 17 bases between them. The CDR3 DNA follows: TGTGCCAGCAGTCCTGGGGGAAACAGGGATAACTATGGCTACACCTTC. As protein: CASSPGGNRDNYGYTF.

The V gene is TRBV7-6, the J gene TRBJ2-5; the D is unclear. The CDR3 contains 11 residues. Looked up from germline, CDR1 is SGHVS and CDR2 is FNYEAQ. Trimming took 2 bases from V and 5 from J, leaving 3 bases between them. The CDR3 loop is CASSLTETQYF. CDR3 in DNA: TGTGCCAGCAGCTTAACGGAGACCCAGTACTTC.

This clone was observed once. The chain couples TRBV18 to TRBJ2-3; 10 nucleotides line up with TRBD1. V lost 5 bases to trimming and J lost 0 bases; unmatched junction nucleotides: 8. The CDR3 is 17 residues long. Germline lookup yields CDR1 KGHSH and CDR2 LQKENI. The CDR3 reads CASSLSGQGSSTDTQYF. In nucleotides, the CDR3 is TGTGCCAGCTCATTATCGGGACAGGGGTCTAGCACAGATACGCAGTATTTT. Complete variable domain (other parts from reference TRBV18 and TRBJ2-3): NAGVMQNPRHLVRRRGQEARLRCSPMKGHSHVYWYRQLPEEGLKFMVYLQKENIIDESGMPKERFSAEFPKEGPSILRIQQVVRGDSAAYFCASSLSGQGSSTDTQYFGPGTRLTVL.

The chain links TRBV7-3 to TRBJ1-2, with a possible D match to TRBD1 (5 bases). The germline gives CDR1 SGHTA, CDR2 FQGTGA. V lost 5 bases, J lost 5 bases, and 12 bases lay in between. This CDR3 is 13 amino acids long. CDR3 coding DNA: TGTGCCAGCAGCCCGGGGACGGCTTATGGCTACACCTTC. Its translation is CASSPGTAYGYTF.

The rearrangement joins TRBV4-3 to TRBJ1-3; D is ambiguous. Germline V gene lookup returns CDR1 LGHNA and CDR2 YSLEER. The V gene lost 0 bases and the J gene lost 0 bases, with 6 bases spanning the gap. The CDR3 sequence is 15 residues long. CDR3 loop: CASSQDRSSGNTIYF. CDR3 DNA: TGCGCCAGCAGCCAAGATCGGAGCTCTGGAAACACCATATATTTT.

The chain employs TRBV4-2 and TRBJ1-2, with D unclear. CDR3 size: 15 residues. Germline CDR1 reads LGHNA; CDR2 reads YNFKEQ. V lost 0 bases and J lost 2, with 10 bases in between. The CDR3 coding sequence is TGTGCCAGCAGCCAAGATCCGCAATCCAACTATGGCTACACCTTC. This translates into CASSQDPQSNYGYTF.

The chain employs TRBV5-8 and TRBJ1-6; TRBD1 matches at 8 bases. The CDR3 length is 16 residues. The germline V gene encodes CDR1 SGHTS and CDR2 YDEGEE. V shed 0 bases and J 6 bases; nucleotides not matched to a gene: 5. As DNA, the CDR3 is TGTGCCAGCAGCTTGGTGATGGGACAGGCTAATTCACCCCTCCACTTT. It encodes CASSLVMGQANSPLHF.

The chain joins TRBV6-5 to TRBJ1-3, with 9 nucleotides matching TRBD1. The V and J ends lost 6 bases and 4 bases, in that order; junction bases with no gene match: 7. The CDR3 sequence is 15 residues long. CDR1 and CDR2 from the germline V gene are MNHEY and SVGAGI. The CDR3 spells CASSRGQGGGNTIYF. CDR3 nucleotides: TGTGCCAGCAGCCGGGGACAGGGCGGAGGAAACACCATATATTTT.

The chain links TRBV3-1 (or the pseudogene TRBV3-2) to TRBJ1-3; 9 bases fit TRBD1. The CDR3 extends over 14 amino acids. The V gene's germline CDR1 is LGHDT and CDR2 YNNKEL (reference sequence). V gave up 4 bases and J gave up 7 bases; unmatched junction bases: 5. CDR3 sequence reads: CASSLGTGRNTIYF. CDR3 DNA: TGTGCCAGCAGCCTTGGGACAGGGAGGAACACCATATATTTT.

The J gene is TRBJ2-7, the V gene TRBV7-2, with a weak D call TRBD1 (6 bases). With 2 bases removed from V and 2 bases from J, the gap between germline ends came to 13 bases. Looked up from germline, CDR1 is SGHTA and CDR2 is FQGNSA. This CDR3 comprises 15 residues. CDR3 protein: CASSLSPGQPYEQYF. CDR3 DNA sequence: TGTGCCAGCAGCTTAAGCCCCGGACAGCCCTACGAGCAGTACTTC.